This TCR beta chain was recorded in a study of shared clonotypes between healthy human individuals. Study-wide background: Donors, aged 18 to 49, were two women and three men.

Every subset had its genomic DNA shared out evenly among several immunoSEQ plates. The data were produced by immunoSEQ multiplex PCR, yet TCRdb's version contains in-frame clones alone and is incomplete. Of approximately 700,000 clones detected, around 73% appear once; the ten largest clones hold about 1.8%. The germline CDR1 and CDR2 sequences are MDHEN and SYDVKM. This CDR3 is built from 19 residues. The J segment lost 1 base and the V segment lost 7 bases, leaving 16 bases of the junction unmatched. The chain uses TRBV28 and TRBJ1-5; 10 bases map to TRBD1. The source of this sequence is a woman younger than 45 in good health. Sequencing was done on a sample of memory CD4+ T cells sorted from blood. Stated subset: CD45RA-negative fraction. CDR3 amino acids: CASIETGTGVVLSNQPQHF. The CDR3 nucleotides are TGTGCCAGCATAGAGACCGGGACAGGGGTTGTTCTAAGCAATCAGCCCCAGCATTTT. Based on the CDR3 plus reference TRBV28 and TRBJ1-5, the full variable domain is DVKVTQSSRYLVKRTGEKVFLECVQDMDHENMFWYRQDPGLGLRLIYFSYDVKMKEKGDIPEGYSVSREKKERFSLILESASTNQTSMYLCASIETGTGVVLSNQPQHFGDGTRLSIL.